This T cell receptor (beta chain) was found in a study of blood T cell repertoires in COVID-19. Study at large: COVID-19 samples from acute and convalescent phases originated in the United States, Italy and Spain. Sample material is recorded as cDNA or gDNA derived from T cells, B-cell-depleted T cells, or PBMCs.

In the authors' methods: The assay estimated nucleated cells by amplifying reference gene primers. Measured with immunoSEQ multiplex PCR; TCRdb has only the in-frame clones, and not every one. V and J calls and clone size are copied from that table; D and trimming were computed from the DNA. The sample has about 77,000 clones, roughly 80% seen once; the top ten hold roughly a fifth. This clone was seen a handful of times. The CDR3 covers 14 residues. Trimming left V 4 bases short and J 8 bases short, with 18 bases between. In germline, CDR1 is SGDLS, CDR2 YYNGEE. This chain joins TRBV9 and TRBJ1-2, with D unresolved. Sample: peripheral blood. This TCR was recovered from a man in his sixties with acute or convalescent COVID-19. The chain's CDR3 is CASSPTLFGEGYTF. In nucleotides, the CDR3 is TGTGCCAGCAGCCCCACCTTGTTTGGGGAGGGCTACACCTTC.